The clone carrying this T cell receptor (beta chain) is classed as medium-sized. As yet, its antigen is unknown. The data derive from a study of metastatic and nonmetastatic thyroid tumors. Study at large: Comparison of repertoires was carried out across blood and tumor or nodule tissue from malignant and benign thyroid patients. Study-level results: The study reportedly found significantly higher TCR beta diversity in malignant thyroid tumors than benign nodules, in blood and tumor.

Treatment of any kind had been given to no patient before thyroid surgery. Authors' processing steps: The study's classifier, a distant-metastasis tool for papillary thyroid cancer, was built using CDR3 differences across clinicopathological groups. TCRdb redid the clone calls on the PCR reads using MiXCR. V and J calls and clone size were set by TCRdb, not the authors. The data show 13,000 to 15,000 clones, 25% to 30% seen once. The CDR3 is 15 amino acids. V was trimmed by 4 bases and J by 0 bases, leaving 12 bases between them. Germline CDR1 and CDR2: SGHRS and YFSETQ. The receptor was isolated from a female donor with papillary thyroid cancer or a benign thyroid nodule (not recorded which). Some clones in this sample may be carry-over from other donors' samples. V usage is TRBV5-1 and J usage is TRBJ2-3; D gene uncertain. Sequenced material: blood. CDR3 amino acids: CASSEAALSTDTQYF. DNA for the CDR3: TGCGCCAGCAGCGAGGCGGCCCTGAGCACAGATACGCAGTATTTT.